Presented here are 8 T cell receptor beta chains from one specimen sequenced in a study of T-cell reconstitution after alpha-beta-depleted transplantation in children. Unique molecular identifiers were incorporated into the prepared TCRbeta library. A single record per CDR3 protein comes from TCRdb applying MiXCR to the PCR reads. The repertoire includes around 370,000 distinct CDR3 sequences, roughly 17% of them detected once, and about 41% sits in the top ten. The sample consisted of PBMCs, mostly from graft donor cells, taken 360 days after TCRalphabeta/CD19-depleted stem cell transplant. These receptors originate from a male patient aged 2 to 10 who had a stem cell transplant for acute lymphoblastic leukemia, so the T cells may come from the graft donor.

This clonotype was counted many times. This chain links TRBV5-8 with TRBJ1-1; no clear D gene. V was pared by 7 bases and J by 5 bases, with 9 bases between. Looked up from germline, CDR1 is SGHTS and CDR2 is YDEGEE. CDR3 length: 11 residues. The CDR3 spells CASALGTEAFF. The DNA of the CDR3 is TGTGCCAGCGCCCTAGGGACTGAAGCTTTCTTT.

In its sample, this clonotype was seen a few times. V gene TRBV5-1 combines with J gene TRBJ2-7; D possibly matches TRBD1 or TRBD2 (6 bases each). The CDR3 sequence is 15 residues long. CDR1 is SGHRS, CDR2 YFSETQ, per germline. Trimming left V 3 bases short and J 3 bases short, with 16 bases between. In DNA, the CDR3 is TGCGCCAGCAGCTCCAAGCAGGGGACTCTCTACGAGCAGTACTTC. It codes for CASSSKQGTLYEQYF.

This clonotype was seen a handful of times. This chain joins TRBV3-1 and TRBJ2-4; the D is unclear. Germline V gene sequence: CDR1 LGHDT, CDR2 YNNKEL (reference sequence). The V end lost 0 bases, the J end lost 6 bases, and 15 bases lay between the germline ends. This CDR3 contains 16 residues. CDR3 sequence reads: CASSQERNGSLNIQYF. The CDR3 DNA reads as TGTGCCAGCAGCCAAGAACGGAATGGAAGCCTAAACATTCAGTACTTC.

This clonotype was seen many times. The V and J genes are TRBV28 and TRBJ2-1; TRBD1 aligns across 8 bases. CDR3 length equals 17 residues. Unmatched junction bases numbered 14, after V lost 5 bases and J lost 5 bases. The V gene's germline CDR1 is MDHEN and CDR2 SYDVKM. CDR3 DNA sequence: TGTGCCAGCAGTCCCTTCGAATTGGACAGGGAAGACAATGAGCAGTTCTTC. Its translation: CASSPFELDREDNEQFF.

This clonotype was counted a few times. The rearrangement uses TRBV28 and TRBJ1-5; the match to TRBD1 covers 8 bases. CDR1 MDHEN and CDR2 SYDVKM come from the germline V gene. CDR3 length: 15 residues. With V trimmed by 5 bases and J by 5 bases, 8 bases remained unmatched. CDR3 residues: CASSAGQAHHQPQHF. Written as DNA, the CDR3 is TGTGCCAGCAGTGCGGGACAGGCCCATCATCAGCCCCAGCATTTT.

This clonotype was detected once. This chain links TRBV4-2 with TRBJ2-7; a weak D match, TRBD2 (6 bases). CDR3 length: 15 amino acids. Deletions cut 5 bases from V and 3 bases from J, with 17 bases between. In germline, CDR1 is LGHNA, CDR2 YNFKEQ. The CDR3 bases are TGTGCCAGCAGCACCGGACTACTGGAGATCTACGAGCAGTACTTC. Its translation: CASSTGLLEIYEQYF.

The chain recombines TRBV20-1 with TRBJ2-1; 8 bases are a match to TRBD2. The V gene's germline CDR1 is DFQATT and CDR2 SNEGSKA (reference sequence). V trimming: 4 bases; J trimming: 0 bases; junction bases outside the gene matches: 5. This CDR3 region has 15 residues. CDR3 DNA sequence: TGCAGTGCTAAGGATACTAGCGGCTCCTACAATGAGCAGTTCTTC. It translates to CSAKDTSGSYNEQFF.

CDR3 nucleotides: TGTGCCAGCAGTCCCCCTAGCGGGAGAGTGTACGGGAATGAGCAGTTCTTC. It translates to CASSPPSGRVYGNEQFF. The V and J genes are TRBV28 and TRBJ2-1, with 10 bases that match TRBD2. V dropped 5 bases and J dropped 7; count of bases not matched to a gene: 14. The CDR3 covers 17 residues. Looked up from germline, CDR1 is MDHEN and CDR2 is SYDVKM. Looking up the rest from reference TRBV28 and TRBJ2-1 gives the full variable domain: DVKVTQSSRYLVKRTGEKVFLECVQDMDHENMFWYRQDPGLGLRLIYFSYDVKMKEKGDIPEGYSVSREKKERFSLILESASTNQTSMYLCASSPPSGRVYGNEQFFGPGTRLTVL.